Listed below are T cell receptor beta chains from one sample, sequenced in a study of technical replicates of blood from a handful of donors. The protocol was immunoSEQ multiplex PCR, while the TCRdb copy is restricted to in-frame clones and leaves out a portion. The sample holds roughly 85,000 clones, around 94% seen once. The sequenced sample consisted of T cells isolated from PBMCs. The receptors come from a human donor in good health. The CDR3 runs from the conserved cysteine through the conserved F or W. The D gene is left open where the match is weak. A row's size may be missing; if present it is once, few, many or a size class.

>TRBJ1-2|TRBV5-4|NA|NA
TGTGCCAGCAGCTTGGGCGGCTCTGGCTACACCTTC
CASSLGGSGYTF
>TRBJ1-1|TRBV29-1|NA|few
TGCAGCGTCGGGAGGAGGGCAGAAGCTTTCTTT
CSVGRRAEAFF
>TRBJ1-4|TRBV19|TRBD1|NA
TGTGCCAGTAGTACAGGGGGCGCAACTAATGAAAAACTGTTTTTT
CASSTGGATNEKLFF
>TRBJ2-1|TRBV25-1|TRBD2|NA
TGTGCCAGCAGTGTTAGCGGGAGGGGAGATGAGCAGTTCTTC
CASSVSGRGDEQFF
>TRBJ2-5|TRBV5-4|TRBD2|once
TGTGCCAGCAGCCCGGGACTAGCGGAAGAGACCCAGTACTTC
CASSPGLAEETQYF
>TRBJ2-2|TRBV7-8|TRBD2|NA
TGTGCTTATGAGCGGGGGCCATACACCGGGGAGCTGTTTTTT
CAYERGPYTGELFF
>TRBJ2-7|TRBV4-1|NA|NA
TGCGCCAGCAGCCAGCAGGAGGGTCCCTACGAGCAGTACTTC
CASSQQEGPYEQYF
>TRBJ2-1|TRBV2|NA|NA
TGTGCCAGCAGTGATTACAGCTCCCTCAATGAGCAGTTCTTC
CASSDYSSLNEQFF
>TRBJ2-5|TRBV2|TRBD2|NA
TGTGCCAGCATCACTTCGGGGGGGAGAGAGACCCAGTACTTC
CASITSGGRETQYF
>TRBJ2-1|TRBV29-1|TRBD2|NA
TGCAGCGTGGGACTAGGGGACGAGCAGTTCTTC
CSVGLGDEQFF
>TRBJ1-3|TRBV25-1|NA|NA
TGTGCCAGCAGTGAAACTCGATGGAGCTCTGGAAACACCATATATTTT
CASSETRWSSGNTIYF
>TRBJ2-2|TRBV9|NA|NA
TGTGCCAGCAGCGCGGGACTGACGAGCACCGGGGAGCTGTTTTTT
CASSAGLTSTGELFF
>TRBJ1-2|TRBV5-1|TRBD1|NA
TGCGCCAGCAGCTTGGACAACAGGGGGCGGAACTATGGCTACACCTTC
CASSLDNRGRNYGYTF
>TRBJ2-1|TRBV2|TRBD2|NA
TGTGCCAGCAGTGAACCCGGGGGGAATGATAAGCAGTTCTTC
CASSEPGGNDKQFF
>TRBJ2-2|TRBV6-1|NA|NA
TGTGCCAGCACCGGACTTACCGGGGAGCTGTTTTTT
CASTGLTGELFF
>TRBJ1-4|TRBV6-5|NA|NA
TGTGCCAGCAGTTACTCTGGGACATCGGAAAAACTGTTTTTT
CASSYSGTSEKLFF
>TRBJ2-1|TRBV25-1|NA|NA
TGTGCCAGCAGTGCCCGTTCGACAGCCTACAATGAGCAGTTCTTC
CASSARSTAYNEQFF
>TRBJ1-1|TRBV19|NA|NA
TGTGCCAGTAGCACAGGGTTGAACACTGAAGCTTTCTTT
CASSTGLNTEAFF
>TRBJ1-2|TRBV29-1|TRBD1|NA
TGCAGCGTTGATCTAGGGGGCGACTATGGCTACACCTTC
CSVDLGGDYGYTF
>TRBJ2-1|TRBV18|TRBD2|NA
TGTGCCAGCTCTCCTACTAGCGGGGGGAACAATGAGCAGTTCTTC
CASSPTSGGNNEQFF
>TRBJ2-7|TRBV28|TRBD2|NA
TGTGCCAGCAGTTTAACGCCCGGGAGGGGGTCCTACGAGCAGTACTTC
CASSLTPGRGSYEQYF
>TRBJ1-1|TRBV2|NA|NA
TGTGCCAGCAGTGAGGGGGGGACTGAAGCTTTCTTT
CASSEGGTEAFF
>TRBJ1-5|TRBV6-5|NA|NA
TGTGCCAGCAGTTACGGGGGGTATAGCAATCAGCCCCAGCATTTT
CASSYGGYSNQPQHF
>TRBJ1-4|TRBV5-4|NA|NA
TGTGCCAGCAGCTTGAGGACAGAGAGTAATGAAAAACTGTTTTTT
CASSLRTESNEKLFF
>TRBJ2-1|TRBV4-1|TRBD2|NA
TGCGCCAGCAGCCAAAAAAGGGGCGGGAGGAGCTCCTACAATGAGCAGTTCTTC
CASSQKRGGRSSYNEQFF
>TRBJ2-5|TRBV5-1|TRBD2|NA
TGCGCCAGCAGCTTGAGCGGCGGGGGGCAAGAGACCCAGTACTTC
CASSLSGGGQETQYF
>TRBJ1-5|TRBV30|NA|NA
TGTGCCTGGAGCTATTCGCGGGATCAGCCCCAGCATTTT
CAWSYSRDQPQHF
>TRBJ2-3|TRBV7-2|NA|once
TGTGCCAGCAGCTTAGCGCGAGCGGGCACAGATACGCAGTATTTT
CASSLARAGTDTQYF
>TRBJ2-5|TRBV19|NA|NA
TGTGCCAGTAGTACCTACTATCCACAGGGCCCCCCAGAGACCCAGTACTTC
CASSTYYPQGPPETQYF
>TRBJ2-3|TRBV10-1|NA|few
TGCGCCAGCAGTGAACAGGGCGGCACCACAGATACGCAGTATTTT
CASSEQGGTTDTQYF
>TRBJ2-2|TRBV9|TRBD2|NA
TGTGCCAGCAGCGTAGTCGCTAGCGGGAACACCGGGGAGCTGTTTTTT
CASSVVASGNTGELFF
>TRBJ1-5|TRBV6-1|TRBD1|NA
TGTGCCAGCAGTACCGACAGGGAGCATCAGCCCCAGCATTTT
CASSTDREHQPQHF
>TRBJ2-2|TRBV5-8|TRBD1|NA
TGTGCCAGCAGCTTGGGAGGCGGACAGGGTTTTTCCCTCGGGGAGCTGTTTTTT
CASSLGGGQGFSLGELFF
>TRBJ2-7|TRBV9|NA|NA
TGTGCCAGCAGCGTGGACAATCACCTCTACGAGCAGTACTTC
CASSVDNHLYEQYF
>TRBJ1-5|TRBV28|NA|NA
TGTGCCAGCATCAAAGAAGGGGGTCAGCCCCAGCATTTT
CASIKEGGQPQHF
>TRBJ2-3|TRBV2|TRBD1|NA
TGTGCCACCCCGGACAGGGTGACAGATACGCAGTATTTT
CATPDRVTDTQYF
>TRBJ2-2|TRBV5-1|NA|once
TGCGCCAGCAGCTCTACGGGACTCAACACCGGGGAGCTGTTTTTT
CASSSTGLNTGELFF
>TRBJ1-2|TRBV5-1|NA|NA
TGCGCCAGCAGTGAGTCCGGAGGCTATGGCTACACCTTC
CASSESGGYGYTF
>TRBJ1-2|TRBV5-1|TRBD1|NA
TGCGCCAGCAGCTTGGCCCAACAGGGGGTCTATGGCTACACCTTC
CASSLAQQGVYGYTF
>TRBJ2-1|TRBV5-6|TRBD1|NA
TGTGCCAGCAGACGACAGGGGAACTACAATGAGCAGTTCTTC
CASRRQGNYNEQFF
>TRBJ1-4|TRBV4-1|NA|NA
TGCGCCAGCAGCCATCTGACCGCACAGAATGAAAAACTGTTTTTT
CASSHLTAQNEKLFF
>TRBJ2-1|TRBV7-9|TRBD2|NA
TGTGCCAGCAGCTTAAGGGCGGGAGGGCCCAATGAGCAGTTCTTC
CASSLRAGGPNEQFF
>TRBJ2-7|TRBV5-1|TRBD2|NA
TGCGCCAGCAGCAGGCGTGGTAGCGGGGATTACGAGCAGTACTTC
CASSRRGSGDYEQYF
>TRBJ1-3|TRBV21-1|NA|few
TGTGCCAGCAGCAAACCCCGCGATAGTAGAGAGAGCTCTGGAAACACCATATATTTT
CASSKPRDSRESSGNTIYF
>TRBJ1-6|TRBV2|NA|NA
TGTGCCAGCAAGCCCTCTTATAATTCACCCCTCCACTTT
CASKPSYNSPLHF
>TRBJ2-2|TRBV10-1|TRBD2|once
TGCGCCAGCAGTGAGACCCCTCGACTAGCGGGAGATCCCGGGGAGCTGTTTTTT
CASSETPRLAGDPGELFF
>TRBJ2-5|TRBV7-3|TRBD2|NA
TGTGCCAGCAGCTCAACCGGGACTAGCGGGCGCCAGTACTTC
CASSSTGTSGRQYF
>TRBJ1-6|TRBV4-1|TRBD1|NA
TGCGCCAGCAGCCTCCTGACAGGGACAGAATCACCCCTCCACTTT
CASSLLTGTESPLHF
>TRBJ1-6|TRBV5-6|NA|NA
TGTGCCAGCAGCCTGAGGGCGTGGGGATCACCCCTCCACTTT
CASSLRAWGSPLHF
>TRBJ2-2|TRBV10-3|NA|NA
TGTGCCATCAGTGAGAACAGGAACACCGGGGAGCTGTTTTTT
CAISENRNTGELFF
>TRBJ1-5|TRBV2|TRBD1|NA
TGTGCCAGCAGTGAGGGACAGGGGTTCAATCAGCCCCAGCATTTT
CASSEGQGFNQPQHF
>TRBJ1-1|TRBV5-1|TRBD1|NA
TGCGCCAGCAGCGAACAGGGGGCGAGCGCTGAAGCTTTCTTT
CASSEQGASAEAFF